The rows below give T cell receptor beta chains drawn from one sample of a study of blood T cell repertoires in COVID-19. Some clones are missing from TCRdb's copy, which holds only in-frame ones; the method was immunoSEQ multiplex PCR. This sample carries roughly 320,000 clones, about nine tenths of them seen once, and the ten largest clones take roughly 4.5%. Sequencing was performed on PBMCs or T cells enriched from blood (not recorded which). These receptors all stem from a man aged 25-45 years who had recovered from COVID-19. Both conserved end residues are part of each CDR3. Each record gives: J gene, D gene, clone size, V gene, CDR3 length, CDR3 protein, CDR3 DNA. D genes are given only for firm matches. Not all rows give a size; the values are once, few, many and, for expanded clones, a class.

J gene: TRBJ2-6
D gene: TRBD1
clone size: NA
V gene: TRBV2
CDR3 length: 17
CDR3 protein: CASRDREPISGANVLTF
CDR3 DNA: TGTGCCAGCAGAGACAGGGAGCCAATCTCTGGGGCCAACGTCCTGACTTTC

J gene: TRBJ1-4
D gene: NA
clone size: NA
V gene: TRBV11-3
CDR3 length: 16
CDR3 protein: CASSLVATATNEKLFF
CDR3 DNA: TGTGCCAGCAGCTTAGTTGCGACAGCAACTAATGAAAAACTGTTTTTT

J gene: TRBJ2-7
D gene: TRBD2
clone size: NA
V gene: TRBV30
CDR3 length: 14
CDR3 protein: CAWSLGLAGGEQYF
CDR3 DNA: TGTGCCTGGAGCCTGGGACTAGCGGGAGGTGAGCAGTACTTC

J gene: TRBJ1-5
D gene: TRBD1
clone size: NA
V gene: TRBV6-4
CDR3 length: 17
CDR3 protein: CASSDSRQGNSNQPQHF
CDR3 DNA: TGTGCCAGCAGTGACTCTCGACAGGGCAATAGCAATCAGCCCCAGCATTTT

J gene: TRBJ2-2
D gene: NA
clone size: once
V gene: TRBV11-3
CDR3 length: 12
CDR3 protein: CASSWSTGELFF
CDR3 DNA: TGTGCCAGCAGCTGGAGCACCGGGGAGCTGTTTTTT

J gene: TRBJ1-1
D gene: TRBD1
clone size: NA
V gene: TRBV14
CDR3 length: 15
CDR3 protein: CASSDTGQMNTEAFF
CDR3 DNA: TGTGCCAGCAGCGATACGGGACAGATGAACACTGAAGCTTTCTTT

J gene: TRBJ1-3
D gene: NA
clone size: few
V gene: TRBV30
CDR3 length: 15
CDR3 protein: CALHTAGAFGNTIYF
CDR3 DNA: TGTGCCCTCCACACGGCAGGGGCGTTTGGAAACACCATATATTTT

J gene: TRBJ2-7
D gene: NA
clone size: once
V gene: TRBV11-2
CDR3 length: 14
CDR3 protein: CASSLAGSSYEQYF
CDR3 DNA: TGTGCCAGCAGCTTAGCAGGAAGCTCCTACGAGCAGTACTTC

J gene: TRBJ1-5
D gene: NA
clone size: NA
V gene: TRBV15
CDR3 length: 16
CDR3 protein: CATSRTAQYSNQPQHF
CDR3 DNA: TGTGCCACCAGCAGGACAGCCCAGTATAGCAATCAGCCCCAGCATTTT

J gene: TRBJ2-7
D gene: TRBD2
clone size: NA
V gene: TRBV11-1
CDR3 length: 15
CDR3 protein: CASSLGLAGVYEQYF
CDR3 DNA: TGTGCCAGCAGCCTTGGACTGGCGGGGGTCTACGAGCAGTACTTC

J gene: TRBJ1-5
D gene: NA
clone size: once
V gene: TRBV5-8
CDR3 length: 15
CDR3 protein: CASSRGRGSNQPQHF
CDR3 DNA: TGTGCCAGCAGCCGAGGGCGAGGGTCCAATCAGCCCCAGCATTTT

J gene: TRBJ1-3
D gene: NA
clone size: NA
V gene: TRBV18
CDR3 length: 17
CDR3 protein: CASSPTVQAISGNTIYF
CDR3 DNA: TGTGCCAGCTCACCAACAGTCCAGGCGATCTCTGGAAACACCATATATTTT

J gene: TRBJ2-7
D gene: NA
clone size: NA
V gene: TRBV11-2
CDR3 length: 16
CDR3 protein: CASSLGIREISYEQYF
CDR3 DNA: TGTGCCAGCAGCTTAGGAATCAGGGAAATATCCTACGAGCAGTACTTC

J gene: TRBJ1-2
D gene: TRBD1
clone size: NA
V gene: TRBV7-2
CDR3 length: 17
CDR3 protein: CASSLYLGQGANYGYTF
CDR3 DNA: TGTGCCAGCAGCTTATACCTTGGACAGGGGGCTAACTATGGCTACACCTTC

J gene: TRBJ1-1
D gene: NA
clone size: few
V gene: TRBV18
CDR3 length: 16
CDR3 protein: CASSPVRGRGDTEAFF
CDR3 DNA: TGTGCCAGCTCACCAGTCCGGGGGAGGGGGGACACTGAAGCTTTCTTT

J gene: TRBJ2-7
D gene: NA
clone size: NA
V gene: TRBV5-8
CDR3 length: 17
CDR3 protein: CASSHVGGPGFRYEQYF
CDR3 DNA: TGTGCCAGCAGCCACGTGGGGGGGCCGGGGTTTCGTTACGAGCAGTACTTC

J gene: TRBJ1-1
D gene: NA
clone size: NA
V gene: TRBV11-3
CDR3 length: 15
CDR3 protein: CASSPRDNMNTEAFF
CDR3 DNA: TGTGCCAGCAGCCCCCGGGACAACATGAACACTGAAGCTTTCTTT